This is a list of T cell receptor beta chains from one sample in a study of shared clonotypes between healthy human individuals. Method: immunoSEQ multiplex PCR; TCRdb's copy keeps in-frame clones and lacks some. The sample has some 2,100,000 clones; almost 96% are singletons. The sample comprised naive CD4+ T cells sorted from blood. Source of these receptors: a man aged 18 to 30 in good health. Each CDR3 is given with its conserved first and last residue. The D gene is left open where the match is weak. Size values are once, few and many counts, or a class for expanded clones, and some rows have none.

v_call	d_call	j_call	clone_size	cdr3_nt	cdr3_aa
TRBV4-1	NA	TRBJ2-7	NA	TGCGCCAGCAGCCAGCCTTTGAGAAATACCTACGAGCAGTACTTC	CASSQPLRNTYEQYF
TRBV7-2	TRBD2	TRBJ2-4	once	TGTGCCAGCAGCTTGTTCGCCGCGTCGGGAGGTGACATTCAGTACTTC	CASSLFAASGGDIQYF
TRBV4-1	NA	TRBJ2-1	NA	TGCGCCAGCAGCCAAATACCTACGGGGGAGCAGTTCTTC	CASSQIPTGEQFF
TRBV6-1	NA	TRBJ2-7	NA	TGTGCCAGCAGTGTGGAGGGGGTCGGCGCCGAGCAGTACTTC	CASSVEGVGAEQYF
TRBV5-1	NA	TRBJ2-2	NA	TGCGCCAGCAGCTTGGCAGGGGCTACCGGGGAGCTGTTTTTT	CASSLAGATGELFF
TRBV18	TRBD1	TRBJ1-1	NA	TGTGCCAGCTCACCCCCGCAGGGGGCGAGCACTGAAGCTTTCTTT	CASSPPQGASTEAFF
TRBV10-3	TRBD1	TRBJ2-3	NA	TGTGCCATCAGTGAGGCACAGGGGTTAGGCACAGATACGCAGTATTTT	CAISEAQGLGTDTQYF
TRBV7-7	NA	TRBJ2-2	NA	TGTGCTAGCAGCTTGGCACCGGGAACCGGGGAGCTGTTTTTT	CASSLAPGTGELFF
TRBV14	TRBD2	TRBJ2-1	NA	TGTGCCAGCAGCCAATGGGCTAGCGGGAGGAGCTCCTACAATGAGCAGTTCTTC	CASSQWASGRSSYNEQFF
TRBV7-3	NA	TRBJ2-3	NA	TGTGCCAGCAGCTTAAGTCGGGAGAGCACAGATACGCAGTATTTT	CASSLSRESTDTQYF
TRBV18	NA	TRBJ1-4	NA	TGTGCCAGCTCACGAGGCACGGGGGAAAAACTGTTTTTT	CASSRGTGEKLFF
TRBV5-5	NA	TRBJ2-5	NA	TGTGCCAGCAGCTTGGTAGGCAGACAAGAGACCCAGTACTTC	CASSLVGRQETQYF
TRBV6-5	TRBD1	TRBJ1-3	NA	TGTGCCAGCAGCCTTGACAGGGCTGGAAACACCATATATTTT	CASSLDRAGNTIYF
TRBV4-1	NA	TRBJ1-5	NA	TGCGCCAGCAGCCCCGACGGGAACATCAATCAGCCCCAGCATTTT	CASSPDGNINQPQHF
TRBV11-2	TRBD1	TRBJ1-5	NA	TGTGCCAGCAGTCAACAGGGGGTCGGGCCCCAGCATTTT	CASSQQGVGPQHF
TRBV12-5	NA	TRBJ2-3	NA	TGTGCTAGTGGTTCGACACCACCAGGTACGCAGTATTTT	CASGSTPPGTQYF
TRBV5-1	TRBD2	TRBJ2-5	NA	TGCGCCAGCAGCTTGGGACTAGCGGGGGGACAAGAGACCCAGTACTTC	CASSLGLAGGQETQYF
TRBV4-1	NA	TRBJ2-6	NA	TGCGCCAGCAGCCAAGACAGGGCGGGCGGGGCCAACGTCCTGACTTTC	CASSQDRAGGANVLTF
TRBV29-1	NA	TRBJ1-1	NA	TGCAGCGTTGAAAGGCAGGAAAACACTGAAGCTTTCTTT	CSVERQENTEAFF
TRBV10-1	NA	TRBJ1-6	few	TGCGCCAGCAGTGAGTCTGGGTCACCCCTCCACTTT	CASSESGSPLHF
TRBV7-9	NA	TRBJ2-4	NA	TGTGCCAGCAGCTTAGAATCCCCCGAGGGAGAAGGCATTCAGTACTTC	CASSLESPEGEGIQYF
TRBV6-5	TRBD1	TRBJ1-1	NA	TGTGCCAGCAGTTACTCGAGACAGGGCAACACTGAAGCTTTCTTT	CASSYSRQGNTEAFF